This is a list of T cell receptor beta chains from one sample in a study of T cells after yellow fever vaccination. TCRdb processed the 5' RACE reads anew with MiXCR; each CDR3 protein has one entry. The sample consists of about 400,000 distinct CDR3 sequences, 6.2% of them appearing once. The sequences come from PBMCs, collected 5 days after the yellow fever booster vaccination. The receptors originated from a man aged 30-40 years who received the YFV17D yellow fever vaccine. Both conserved end residues are part of each CDR3. A D gene is named only where the DNA matches it firmly. Clone size is given for some rows only: seen once, a few or many times, or a class if the clone is expanded.

J,length,D,size,V,DNA,CDR3
TRBJ2-1,15,TRBD2,few,TRBV24-1,TGTGCCACCAGTAGGGTGTCTAGCGGGAGATCTGAGCAGTTCTTC,CATSRVSSGRSEQFF
TRBJ2-1,13,TRBD2,many,TRBV10-3,TGTGCCACCTCGGGTAGCGGGTGGAATGAGCAGTTCTTC,CATSGSGWNEQFF
TRBJ1-3,15,TRBD1,NA,TRBV20-1,TGCAGTGCTAGAGAGGGACAGGGGACTGGAAACACCATATATTTT,CSAREGQGTGNTIYF
TRBJ1-2,11,NA,many,TRBV7-2,TGTGCCAGCAGCTTACCAGGGGGCTACACCTTC,CASSLPGGYTF
TRBJ2-1,14,NA,NA,TRBV7-6,TGTGCCAGCAGCATTAGGGGGGAATACAATGAGCAGTTCTTC,CASSIRGEYNEQFF
TRBJ2-7,15,NA,NA,TRBV27,TGTGCCAGCGCAGAAACCGGGACACCTTCCTACGAGCAGTACTTC,CASAETGTPSYEQYF
TRBJ2-2,18,TRBD2,NA,TRBV11-2,TGTGCCAGCAGCTTAGTAGGAGGCCAGCGGGGTGGCACCGGGGAGCTGTTTTTT,CASSLVGGQRGGTGELFF
TRBJ1-6,19,TRBD1,many,TRBV20-1,TGCAGTGCTAGAGATATAGGGACAGGGGGCGGACAAAATAATTCACCCCTCCACTTT,CSARDIGTGGGQNNSPLHF
TRBJ2-3,12,NA,NA,TRBV7-2,TGTGCCAGCAGCTTAGATGAAGATACGCAGTATTTT,CASSLDEDTQYF
TRBJ1-5,15,NA,few,TRBV5-4,TGTGCCAGCAGCTTGGATGGGGATGACTATCAGCCCCAGCATTTT,CASSLDGDDYQPQHF
TRBJ2-7,15,TRBD1,many,TRBV7-9,TGTGCCAGCAGCCCCCAGACAGGGGGTATGTACGAGCAGTACTTC,CASSPQTGGMYEQYF
TRBJ2-1,14,TRBD2,NA,TRBV7-3,TGTGCCAGCAGCTTAAAAGCGGGAGGGCCAGGGCAGTTCTTC,CASSLKAGGPGQFF
TRBJ2-6,18,TRBD1,NA,TRBV10-3,TGTGCCATCAGTGAGTCCCGGGACAGTTACTCTGGGGCCAACGTCCTGACTTTC,CAISESRDSYSGANVLTF
TRBJ1-1,12,NA,many,TRBV11-2,TGTGCCAGCGGGGGAGGGGCTGGGGAAGCTTTCTTT,CASGGGAGEAFF
TRBJ2-5,15,TRBD1,NA,TRBV10-1,TGCGCCAGCAGTGAGTCGACAGGGCACGAAGAGACCCAGTACTTC,CASSESTGHEETQYF
TRBJ2-1,13,NA,NA,TRBV19,TGTGCCAGCAGGGAGGACCCCTACAATGAGCAGTTCTTC,CASREDPYNEQFF
TRBJ2-1,13,NA,many,TRBV25-1,TGTGCCAGCAGTGAAAGGCAGTACAATGAGCAGTTCTTC,CASSERQYNEQFF
TRBJ2-4,13,TRBD1,once,TRBV28,TGTGCCAGCAGTGGGGACAGGGTGGACATTCAGTACTTC,CASSGDRVDIQYF
TRBJ2-1,14,TRBD2,NA,TRBV20-1,TGCAGTGCCCTAATCCTAGCGGGAGTATTAGAGCAGTTCTTC,CSALILAGVLEQFF
TRBJ2-7,17,NA,NA,TRBV6-5,TGTGCCAGCAGTTACTCAACGCCCAGTGCGGTCTCCTACGAGCAGTACTTC,CASSYSTPSAVSYEQYF
TRBJ1-5,15,NA,NA,TRBV6-1,TGTGCCAGCAGCGGGGGACCTCGAAGCCACCAGCCCCAGCATTTT,CASSGGPRSHQPQHF
TRBJ1-2,15,TRBD1,NA,TRBV4-2,TGTGCCAGCAGCCAAGGAACAGGGGTCTCCTATGGCTACACCTTC,CASSQGTGVSYGYTF
TRBJ1-2,15,TRBD1,NA,TRBV20-1,TGCAGTGCTAGACTTGGGACAGGGGAAGCCTATGGCTACACCTTC,CSARLGTGEAYGYTF
TRBJ2-7,16,TRBD2,NA,TRBV20-1,TGCAGTGCTCCCGGACTAGCGGAGGCGAGCTCCTACGAGCAGTACTTC,CSAPGLAEASSYEQYF
TRBJ2-1,18,NA,many,TRBV7-2,TGTGCCAGCAGCTTAGCCCTTTCCTCCGTTGGGTCCTACAATGAGCAGTTCTTC,CASSLALSSVGSYNEQFF
TRBJ2-1,14,TRBD1,NA,TRBV19,TGTGCCAGTAGTGCACTGACAGGGGGCGTTGAGCAGTTCTTC,CASSALTGGVEQFF
TRBJ2-7,11,NA,few,TRBV24-1,TGTGCCACCAGTGATTCGCAGAAGCAGTACTTC,CATSDSQKQYF
TRBJ1-4,14,NA,many,TRBV20-1,TGCAGTGCTAGAAGTGGGCTGCTTAATGAAAAACTGTTTTTT,CSARSGLLNEKLFF
TRBJ1-1,14,NA,many,TRBV12-3/TRBV12-4,TGTGCCAGCAGGGAAGGGGCCATGAACACTGAAGCTTTCTTT,CASREGAMNTEAFF
TRBJ1-1,13,NA,few,TRBV27,TGTGCCAGCCAGGGACTCGGGAACACTGAAGCTTTCTTT,CASQGLGNTEAFF
TRBJ2-2,16,TRBD2,few,TRBV7-2,TGTGCCAGCAGCTTGGTAGCGGGCCAGAACACCGGGGAGCTGTTTTTT,CASSLVAGQNTGELFF
TRBJ1-2,13,NA,NA,TRBV20-1,TGCAGTGCTAGACGAGGGGCCCTCTATGGCTACACCTTC,CSARRGALYGYTF
TRBJ2-7,14,NA,few,TRBV10-3,TGTGCCGCCGCGATTACAGGAAGCTCCTACGAGCAGTACTTC,CAAAITGSSYEQYF
TRBJ2-3,14,NA,few,TRBV6-1,TGTGCCAGCCGTAGGGGAGGAGCCCCAGATACGCAGTATTTT,CASRRGGAPDTQYF
TRBJ2-7,17,NA,many,TRBV10-2,TGCGCCAGCAGTGGGACCCTCCGCCTCCCGGGTTTCTACGAGCAGTACTTC,CASSGTLRLPGFYEQYF
TRBJ2-3,16,TRBD2,NA,TRBV10-3,TGTGCCATCAGTGATTTGGGGACTAGCGGGAAAGATACGCAGTATTTT,CAISDLGTSGKDTQYF
TRBJ2-3,14,NA,many,TRBV7-9,TGTGCCAGCAGCACCCAGGGTATCACAGATACGCAGTATTTT,CASSTQGITDTQYF
TRBJ1-1,14,TRBD1,NA,TRBV19,TGTGCCAGTAAGACAACAGGGGGCCACACTGAAGCTTTCTTT,CASKTTGGHTEAFF
TRBJ2-1,13,TRBD2,few,TRBV5-5,TGTGCCAGCAGCTTCTGGCGGGAGAGTGAGCAGTTCTTC,CASSFWRESEQFF
TRBJ2-1,14,NA,NA,TRBV7-9,TGTGCCAGCAGCTTAGTGGTAGCGATTGAGGAGCAGTTCTTC,CASSLVVAIEEQFF
TRBJ1-1,12,NA,NA,TRBV3-1,TGTGCCAGCAGGGATCCGGCCACTGAAGCTTTCTTT,CASRDPATEAFF
TRBJ2-7,15,TRBD2,few,TRBV7-2,TGTGCCAGCAGCTTAAGCCTAGCGGGAGCCTACGAGCAGTACTTC,CASSLSLAGAYEQYF